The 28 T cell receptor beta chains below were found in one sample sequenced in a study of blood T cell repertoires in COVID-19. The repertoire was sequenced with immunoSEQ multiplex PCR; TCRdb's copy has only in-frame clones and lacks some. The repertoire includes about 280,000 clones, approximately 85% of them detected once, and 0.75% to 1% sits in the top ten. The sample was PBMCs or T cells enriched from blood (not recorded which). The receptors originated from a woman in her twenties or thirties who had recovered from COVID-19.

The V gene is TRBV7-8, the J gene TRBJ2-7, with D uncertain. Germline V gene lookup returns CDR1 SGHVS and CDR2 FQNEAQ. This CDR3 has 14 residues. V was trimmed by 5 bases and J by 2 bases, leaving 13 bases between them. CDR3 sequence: CASSTREVPYEQYF. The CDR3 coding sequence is TGTGCCAGCAGCACCAGAGAGGTTCCCTACGAGCAGTACTTC.

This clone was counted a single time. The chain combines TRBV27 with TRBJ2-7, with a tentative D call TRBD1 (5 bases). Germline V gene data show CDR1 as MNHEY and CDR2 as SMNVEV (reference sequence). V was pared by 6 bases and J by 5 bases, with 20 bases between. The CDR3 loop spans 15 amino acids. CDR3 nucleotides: TGTGCCAGCAGAGTGACAGAGGCCTCTGGGAACGAGCAGTACTTC. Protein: CASRVTEASGNEQYF.

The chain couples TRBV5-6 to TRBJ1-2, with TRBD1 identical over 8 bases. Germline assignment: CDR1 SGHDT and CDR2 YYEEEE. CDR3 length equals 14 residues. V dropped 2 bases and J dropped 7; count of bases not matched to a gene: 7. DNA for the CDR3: TGTGCCAGCAGCTTAGGACAGGGTGGCCGTGGCTACACCTTC. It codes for CASSLGQGGRGYTF.

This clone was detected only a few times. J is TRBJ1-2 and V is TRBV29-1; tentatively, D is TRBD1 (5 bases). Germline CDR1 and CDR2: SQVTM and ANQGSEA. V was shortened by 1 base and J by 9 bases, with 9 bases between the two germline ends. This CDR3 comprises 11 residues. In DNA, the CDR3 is TGCAGCGTTGAAGCCCAGGGTAGCTACACCTTC. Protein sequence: CSVEAQGSYTF.

The CDR3 here is CASSTSTGNTIYF. DNA for the CDR3: TGTGCCAGTAGCACCTCCACAGGGAACACCATATATTTT. The chain links TRBV19 to TRBJ1-3; D is possibly TRBD1 (6 bases). This CDR3 contains 13 residues. V lost 6 bases, J lost 7 bases, and 13 bases lay in between. Germline lookup yields CDR1 LNHDA and CDR2 SQIVND (reference sequence).

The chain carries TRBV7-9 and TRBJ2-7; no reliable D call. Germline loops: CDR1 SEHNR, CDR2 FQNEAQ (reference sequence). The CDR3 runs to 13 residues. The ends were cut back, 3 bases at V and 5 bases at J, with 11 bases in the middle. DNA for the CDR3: TGTGCCAGCAGCTTGATAGCAGATCACGAGCAGTACTTC. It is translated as CASSLIADHEQYF.

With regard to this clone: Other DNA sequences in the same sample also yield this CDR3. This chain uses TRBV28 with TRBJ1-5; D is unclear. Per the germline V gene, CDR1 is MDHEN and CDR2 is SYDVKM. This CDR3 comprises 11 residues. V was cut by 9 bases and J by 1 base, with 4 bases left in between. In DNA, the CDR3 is TGTGCCAGTAGAAGCAATCAGCCCCAGCATTTT. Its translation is CASRSNQPQHF.

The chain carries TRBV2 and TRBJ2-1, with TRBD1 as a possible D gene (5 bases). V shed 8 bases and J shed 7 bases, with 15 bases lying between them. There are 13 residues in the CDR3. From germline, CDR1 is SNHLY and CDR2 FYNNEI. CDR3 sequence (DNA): TGTGCCAGCCCCCAGGGTCGAGAGAATGAGCAGTTCTTC. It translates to CASPQGRENEQFF.

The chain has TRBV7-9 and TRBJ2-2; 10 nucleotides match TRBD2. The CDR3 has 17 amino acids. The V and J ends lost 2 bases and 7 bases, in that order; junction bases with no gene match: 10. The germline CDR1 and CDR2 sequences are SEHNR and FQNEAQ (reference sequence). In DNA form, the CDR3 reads TGTGCCAGCAGCTTATCCCTCAGCGGGGGGGCTCACGGGGAGCTGTTTTTT. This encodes CASSLSLSGGAHGELFF.

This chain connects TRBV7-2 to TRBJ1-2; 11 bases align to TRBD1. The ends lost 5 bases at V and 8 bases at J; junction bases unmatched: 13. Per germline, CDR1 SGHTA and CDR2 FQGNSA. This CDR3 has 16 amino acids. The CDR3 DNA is TGTGCCAGCAGCCCCTCGGCGGGACAGGGGGGTTGGGGCTACACCTTC. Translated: CASSPSAGQGGWGYTF. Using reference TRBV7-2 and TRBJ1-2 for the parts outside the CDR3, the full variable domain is GAGVSQSPSNKVTEKGKDVELRCDPISGHTALYWYRQSLGQGLEFLIYFQGNSAPDKSGLPSDRFSAERTGGSVSTLTIQRTQQEDSAVYLCASSPSAGQGGWGYTFGSGTRLTVV.

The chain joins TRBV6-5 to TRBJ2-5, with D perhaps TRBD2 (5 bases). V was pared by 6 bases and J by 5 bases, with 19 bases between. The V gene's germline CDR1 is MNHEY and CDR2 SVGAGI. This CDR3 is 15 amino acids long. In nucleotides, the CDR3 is TGTGCCAGCAGCCCCCTAGGAGGTCTTGGGGAGACCCAGTACTTC. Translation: CASSPLGGLGETQYF.

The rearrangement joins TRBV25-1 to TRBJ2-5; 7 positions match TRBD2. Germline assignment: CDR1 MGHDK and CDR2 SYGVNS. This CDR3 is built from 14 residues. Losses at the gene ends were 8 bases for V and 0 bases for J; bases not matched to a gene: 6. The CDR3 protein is CASWGGEYQETQYF. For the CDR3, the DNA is TGTGCCAGCTGGGGAGGGGAGTACCAAGAGACCCAGTACTTC. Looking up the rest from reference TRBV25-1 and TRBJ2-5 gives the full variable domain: EADIYQTPRYLVIGTGKKITLECSQTMGHDKMYWYQQDPGMELHLIHYSYGVNSTEKGDLSSESTVSRIRTEHFPLTLESARPSHTSQYLCASWGGEYQETQYFGPGTRLLVL.

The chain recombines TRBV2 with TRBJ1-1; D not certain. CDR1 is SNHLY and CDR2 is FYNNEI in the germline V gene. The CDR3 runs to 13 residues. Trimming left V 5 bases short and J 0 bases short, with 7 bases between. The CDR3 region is CASSLELNTEAFF. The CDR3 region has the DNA TGTGCCAGCAGTCTAGAACTGAACACTGAAGCTTTCTTT.

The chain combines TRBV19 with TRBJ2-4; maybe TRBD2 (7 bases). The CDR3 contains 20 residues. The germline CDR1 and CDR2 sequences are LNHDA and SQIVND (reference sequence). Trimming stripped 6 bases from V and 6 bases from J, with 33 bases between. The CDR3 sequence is CASSPIVPPTKRGGGNIQYF. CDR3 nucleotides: TGTGCCAGTAGCCCGATTGTTCCCCCGACTAAGCGGGGAGGGGGAAACATTCAGTACTTC. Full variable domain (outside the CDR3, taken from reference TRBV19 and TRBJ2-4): DGGITQSPKYLFRKEGQNVTLSCEQNLNHDAMYWYRQDPGQGLRLIYYSQIVNDFQKGDIAEGYSVSREKKESFPLTVTSAQKNPTAFYLCASSPIVPPTKRGGGNIQYFGAGTRLSVL.

The CDR3 DNA reads as TGCAGTGCTAGCGGGGGGATCGGCTACACCTTC. Translated: CSASGGIGYTF. J is TRBJ1-2 and V is TRBV20-1, with a possible D match to TRBD1 (5 bases). The germline V gene encodes CDR1 DFQATT and CDR2 SNEGSKA (reference sequence). With 3 bases removed from V and 8 bases from J, the gap between germline ends came to 10 bases. The CDR3 consists of 11 residues.

This CDR3 reads CASSPTGYNEKLFF. In DNA form, the CDR3 reads TGTGCCAGCAGCCCGACAGGGTATAATGAAAAACTGTTTTTT. This chain uses TRBV27 with TRBJ1-4; 7 bases map to TRBD1. Germline CDR1 is MNHEY and CDR2 is SMNVEV (reference sequence). The CDR3 is 14 residues long. The J segment lost 4 bases and the V segment lost 6 bases, leaving 5 bases of the junction unmatched.

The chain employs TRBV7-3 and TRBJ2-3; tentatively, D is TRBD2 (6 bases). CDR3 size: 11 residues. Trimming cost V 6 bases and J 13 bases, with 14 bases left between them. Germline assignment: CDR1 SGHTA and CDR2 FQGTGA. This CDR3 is CASSSGTFKYF. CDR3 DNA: TGTGCCAGCAGTTCCGGGACTTTTAAGTATTTT.

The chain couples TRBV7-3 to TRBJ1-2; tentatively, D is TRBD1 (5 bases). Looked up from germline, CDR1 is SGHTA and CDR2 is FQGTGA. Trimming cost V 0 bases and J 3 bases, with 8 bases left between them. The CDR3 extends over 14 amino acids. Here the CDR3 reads CASSLTGADYGYTF. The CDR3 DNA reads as TGTGCCAGCAGCTTAACTGGGGCTGACTATGGCTACACCTTC.

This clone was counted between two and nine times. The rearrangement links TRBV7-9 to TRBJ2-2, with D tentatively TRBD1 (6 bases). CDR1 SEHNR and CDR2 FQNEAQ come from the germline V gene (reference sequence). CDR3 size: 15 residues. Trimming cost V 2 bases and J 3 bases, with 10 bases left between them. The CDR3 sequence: CASSLRDIDTGELFF. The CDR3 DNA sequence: TGTGCCAGCAGCTTACGGGACATAGACACCGGGGAGCTGTTTTTT.

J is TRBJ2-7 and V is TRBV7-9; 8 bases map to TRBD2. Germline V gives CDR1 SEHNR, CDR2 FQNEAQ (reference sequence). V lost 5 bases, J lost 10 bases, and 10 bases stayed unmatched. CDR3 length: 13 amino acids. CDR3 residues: CASSPSGGASQYF. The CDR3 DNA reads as TGTGCCAGCAGCCCCTCGGGAGGGGCCTCTCAGTACTTC. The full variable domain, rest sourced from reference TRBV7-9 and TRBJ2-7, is DTGVSQNPRHKITKRGQNVTFRCDPISEHNRLYWYRQTLGQGPEFLTYFQNEAQLEKSRLLSDRFSAERPKGSFSTLEIQRTEQGDSAMYLCASSPSGGASQYFGPGTRLTVT.

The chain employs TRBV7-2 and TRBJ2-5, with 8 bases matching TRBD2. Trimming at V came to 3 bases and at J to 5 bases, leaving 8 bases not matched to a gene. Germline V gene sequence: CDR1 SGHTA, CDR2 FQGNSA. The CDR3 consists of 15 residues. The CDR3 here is CASSLIAGSWETQYF. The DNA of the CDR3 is TGTGCCAGCAGCTTGATAGCGGGGAGTTGGGAGACCCAGTACTTC.

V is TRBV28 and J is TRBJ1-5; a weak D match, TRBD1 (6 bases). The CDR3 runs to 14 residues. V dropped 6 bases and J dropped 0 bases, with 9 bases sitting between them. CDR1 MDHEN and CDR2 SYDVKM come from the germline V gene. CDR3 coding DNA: TGTGCCAGCAGGCCAGGGGTTAGCAATCAGCCCCAGCATTTT. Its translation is CASRPGVSNQPQHF. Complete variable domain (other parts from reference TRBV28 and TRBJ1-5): DVKVTQSSRYLVKRTGEKVFLECVQDMDHENMFWYRQDPGLGLRLIYFSYDVKMKEKGDIPEGYSVSREKKERFSLILESASTNQTSMYLCASRPGVSNQPQHFGDGTRLSIL.

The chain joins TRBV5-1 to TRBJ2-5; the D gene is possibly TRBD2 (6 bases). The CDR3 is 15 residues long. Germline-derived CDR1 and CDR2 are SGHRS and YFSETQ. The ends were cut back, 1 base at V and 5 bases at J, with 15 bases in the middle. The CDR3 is CASSLIGEEGETQYF. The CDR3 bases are TGCGCCAGCAGCTTGATAGGGGAGGAGGGGGAGACCCAGTACTTC.

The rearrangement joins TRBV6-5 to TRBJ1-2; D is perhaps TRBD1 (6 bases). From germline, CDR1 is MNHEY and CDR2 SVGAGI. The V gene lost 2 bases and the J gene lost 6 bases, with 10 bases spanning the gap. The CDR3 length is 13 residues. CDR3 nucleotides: TGTGCCAGCAGTTACGGGCAGGGGCATGGCTACACCTTC. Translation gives CASSYGQGHGYTF.

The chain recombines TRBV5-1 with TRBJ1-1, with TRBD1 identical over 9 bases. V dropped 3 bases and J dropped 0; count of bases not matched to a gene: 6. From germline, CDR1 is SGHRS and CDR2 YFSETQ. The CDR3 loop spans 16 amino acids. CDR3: CASSWTGDSLNTEAFF. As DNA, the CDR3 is TGCGCCAGCAGCTGGACAGGGGATTCTCTGAACACTGAAGCTTTCTTT.

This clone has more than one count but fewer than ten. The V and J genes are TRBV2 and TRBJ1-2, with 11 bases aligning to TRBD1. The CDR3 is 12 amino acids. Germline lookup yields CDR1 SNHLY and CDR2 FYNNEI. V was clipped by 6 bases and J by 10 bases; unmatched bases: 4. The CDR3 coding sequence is TGTGCCAGCAGGGGACAGGGGGTCTACTACACCTTC. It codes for CASRGQGVYYTF.

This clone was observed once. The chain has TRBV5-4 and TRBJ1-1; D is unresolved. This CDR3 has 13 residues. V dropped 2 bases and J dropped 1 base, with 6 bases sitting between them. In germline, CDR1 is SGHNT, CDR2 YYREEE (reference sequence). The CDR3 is CASSFHSNTEAFF. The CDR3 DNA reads TGTGCCAGCAGCTTCCATTCGAACACTGAAGCTTTCTTT.

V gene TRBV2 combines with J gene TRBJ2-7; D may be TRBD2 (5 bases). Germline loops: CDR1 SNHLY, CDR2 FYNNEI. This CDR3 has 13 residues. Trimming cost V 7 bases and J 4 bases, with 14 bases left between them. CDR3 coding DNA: TGTGCCAGCACAGAGGTGGGCGGGTACGAGCAGTACTTC. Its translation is CASTEVGGYEQYF.